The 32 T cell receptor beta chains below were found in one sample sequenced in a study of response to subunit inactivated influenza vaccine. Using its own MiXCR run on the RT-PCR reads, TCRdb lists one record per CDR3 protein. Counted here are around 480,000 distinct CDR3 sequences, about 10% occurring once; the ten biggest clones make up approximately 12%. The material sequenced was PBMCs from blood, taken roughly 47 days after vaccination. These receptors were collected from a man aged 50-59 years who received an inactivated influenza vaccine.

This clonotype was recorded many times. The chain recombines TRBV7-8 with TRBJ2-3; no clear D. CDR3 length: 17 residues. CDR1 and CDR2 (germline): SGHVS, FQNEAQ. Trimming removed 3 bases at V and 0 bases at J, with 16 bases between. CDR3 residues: CASSLPKVVVSTDTQYF. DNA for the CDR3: TGTGCCAGCAGCTTGCCCAAAGTAGTTGTGAGCACAGATACGCAGTATTTT.

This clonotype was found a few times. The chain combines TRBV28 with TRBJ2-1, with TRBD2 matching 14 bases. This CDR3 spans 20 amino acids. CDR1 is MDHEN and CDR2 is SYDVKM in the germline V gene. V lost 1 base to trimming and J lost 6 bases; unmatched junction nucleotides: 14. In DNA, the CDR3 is TGTGCCAGCAGTTTATCCCTGGGACTAGCGGGAGACTTCCAATCCAATGAGCAGTTCTTC. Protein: CASSLSLGLAGDFQSNEQFF.

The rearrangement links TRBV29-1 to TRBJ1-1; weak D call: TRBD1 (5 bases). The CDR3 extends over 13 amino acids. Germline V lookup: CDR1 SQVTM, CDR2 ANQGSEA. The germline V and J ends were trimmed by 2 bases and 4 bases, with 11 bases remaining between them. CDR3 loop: CSVEPRGSTEAFF. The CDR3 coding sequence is TGCAGCGTTGAACCCCGGGGGAGCACTGAAGCTTTCTTT.

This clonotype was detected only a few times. In DNA form, the CDR3 reads TGTGCCAGCAGTTCCCCCCCGGGGAGCACAGATACGCAGTATTTT. This codes for CASSSPPGSTDTQYF. The V gene is TRBV12-3 or TRBV12-4, the J gene TRBJ2-3; possible D gene TRBD2, 5 bases. This CDR3 contains 15 residues. V was trimmed by 4 bases and J by 0 bases, leaving 11 bases between them.

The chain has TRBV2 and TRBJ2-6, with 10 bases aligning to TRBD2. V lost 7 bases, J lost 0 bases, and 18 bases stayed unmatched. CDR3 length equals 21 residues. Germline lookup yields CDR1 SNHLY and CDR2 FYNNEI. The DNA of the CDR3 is TGTGCCAGCATTTCCACAGTCCTAGCGGGAGAACCTTCCTCTGGGGCCAACGTCCTGACTTTC. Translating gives CASISTVLAGEPSSGANVLTF.

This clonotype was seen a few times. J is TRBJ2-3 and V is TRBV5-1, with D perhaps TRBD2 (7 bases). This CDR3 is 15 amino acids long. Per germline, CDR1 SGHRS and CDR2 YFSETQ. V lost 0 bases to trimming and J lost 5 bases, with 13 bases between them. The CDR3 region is CASSLVRGAGDTQYF. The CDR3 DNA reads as TGCGCCAGCAGCTTGGTTCGGGGGGCAGGAGATACGCAGTATTTT.

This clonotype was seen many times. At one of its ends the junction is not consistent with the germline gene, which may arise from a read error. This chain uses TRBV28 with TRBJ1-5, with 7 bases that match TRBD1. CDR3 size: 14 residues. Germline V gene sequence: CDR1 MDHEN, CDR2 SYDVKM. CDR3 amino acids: CAGRGQHSNQPQHF. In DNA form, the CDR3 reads TGTGCCGGCAGGGGACAGCATAGCAATCAGCCCCAGCATTTT. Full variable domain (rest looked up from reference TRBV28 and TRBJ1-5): DVKVTQSSRYLVKRTGEKVFLECVQDMDHENMFWYRQDPGLGLRLIYFSYDVKMKEKGDIPEGYSVSREKKERFSLILESASTNQTSMYLCAGRGQHSNQPQHFGDGTRLSIL.

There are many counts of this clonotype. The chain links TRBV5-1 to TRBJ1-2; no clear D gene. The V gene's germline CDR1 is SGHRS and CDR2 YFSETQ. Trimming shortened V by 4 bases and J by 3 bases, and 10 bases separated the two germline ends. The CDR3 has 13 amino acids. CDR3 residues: CASSPWTDYGYTF. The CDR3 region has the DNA TGCGCCAGCAGCCCCTGGACGGACTATGGCTACACCTTC.

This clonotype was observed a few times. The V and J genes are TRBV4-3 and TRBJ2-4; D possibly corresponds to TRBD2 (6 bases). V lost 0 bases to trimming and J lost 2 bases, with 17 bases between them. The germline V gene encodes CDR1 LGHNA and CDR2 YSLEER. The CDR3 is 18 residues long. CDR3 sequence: CASSQEEGPGRTKNIQYF. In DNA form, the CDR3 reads TGCGCCAGCAGCCAAGAAGAGGGGCCGGGGAGGACCAAAAACATTCAGTACTTC.

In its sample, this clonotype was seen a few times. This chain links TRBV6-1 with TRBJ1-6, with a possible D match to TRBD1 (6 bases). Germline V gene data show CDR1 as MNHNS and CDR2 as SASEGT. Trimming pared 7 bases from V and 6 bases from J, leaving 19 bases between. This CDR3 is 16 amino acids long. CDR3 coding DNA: TGTGCCAGCAAGACTCCATACAGGGAGCGTAATTCACCCCTCCACTTT. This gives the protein CASKTPYRERNSPLHF.

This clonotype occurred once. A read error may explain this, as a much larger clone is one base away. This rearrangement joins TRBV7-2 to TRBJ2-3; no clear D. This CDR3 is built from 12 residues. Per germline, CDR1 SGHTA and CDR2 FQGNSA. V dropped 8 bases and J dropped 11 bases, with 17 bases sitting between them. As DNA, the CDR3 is TGTGCCAGCGGCCCCCCGGACCTGGGGCAGTATTTT. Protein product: CASGPPDLGQYF.

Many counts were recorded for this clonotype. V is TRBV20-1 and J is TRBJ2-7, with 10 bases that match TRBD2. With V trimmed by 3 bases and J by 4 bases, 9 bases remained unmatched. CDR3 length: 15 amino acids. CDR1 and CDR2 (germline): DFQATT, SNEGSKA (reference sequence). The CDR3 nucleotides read TGCAGTGCTAGCCCGGGACTAGCGAGGGTATACGAGCAGTACTTC. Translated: CSASPGLARVYEQYF.

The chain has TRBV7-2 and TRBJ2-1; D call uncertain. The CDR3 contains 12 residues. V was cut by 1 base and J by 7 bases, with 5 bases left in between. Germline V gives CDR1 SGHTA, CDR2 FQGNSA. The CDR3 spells CASSLDQNEQFF. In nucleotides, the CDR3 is TGTGCCAGCAGCTTAGATCAAAATGAGCAGTTCTTC.

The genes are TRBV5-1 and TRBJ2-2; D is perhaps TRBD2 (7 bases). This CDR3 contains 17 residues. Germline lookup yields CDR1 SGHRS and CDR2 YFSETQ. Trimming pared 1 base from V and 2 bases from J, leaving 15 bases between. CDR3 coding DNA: TGCGCCAGCAGCTTGAATTCGGGCGGGGGCAACACCGGGGAGCTGTTTTTT. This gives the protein CASSLNSGGGNTGELFF.

The CDR3 here is CATSDRYHQPQHF. The DNA of the CDR3 is TGTGCCACCAGTGACCGGTATCATCAGCCCCAGCATTTT. The V call is TRBV24-1, the J call TRBJ1-5; D gene ambiguous. The germline V gene encodes CDR1 KGHDR and CDR2 SFDVKD. Trimming cost V 4 bases and J 5 bases, with 8 bases left between them. The CDR3 contains 13 residues.

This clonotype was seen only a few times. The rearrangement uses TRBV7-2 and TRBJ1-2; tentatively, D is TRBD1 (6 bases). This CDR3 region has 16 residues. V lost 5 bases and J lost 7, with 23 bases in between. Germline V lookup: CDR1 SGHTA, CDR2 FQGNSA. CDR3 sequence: CASSRTDRRQAGGYTF. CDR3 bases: TGTGCCAGCAGCCGTACCGACAGGCGACAAGCGGGTGGCTACACCTTC.

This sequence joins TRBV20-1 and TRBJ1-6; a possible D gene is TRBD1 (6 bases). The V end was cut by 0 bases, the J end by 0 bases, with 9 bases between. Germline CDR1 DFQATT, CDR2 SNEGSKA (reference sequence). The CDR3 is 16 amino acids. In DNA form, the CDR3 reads TGCAGTGCTAGAGAGGGACAAGCCTCCTATAATTCACCCCTCCACTTT. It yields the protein CSAREGQASYNSPLHF.

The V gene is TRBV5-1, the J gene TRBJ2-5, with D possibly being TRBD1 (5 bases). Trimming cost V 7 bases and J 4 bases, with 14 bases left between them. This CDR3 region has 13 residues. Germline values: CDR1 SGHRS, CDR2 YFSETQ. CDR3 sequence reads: CASRPGALETQYF. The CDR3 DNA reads TGCGCCAGCCGCCCTGGGGCTTTAGAGACCCAGTACTTC.

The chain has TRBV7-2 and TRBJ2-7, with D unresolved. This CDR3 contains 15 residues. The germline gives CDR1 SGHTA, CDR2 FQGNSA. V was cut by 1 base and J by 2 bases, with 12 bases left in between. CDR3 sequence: CASSLVGLAAYEQYF. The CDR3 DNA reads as TGTGCCAGCAGCTTAGTTGGGCTGGCCGCCTACGAGCAGTACTTC.

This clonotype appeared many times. CDR3 amino acids: CASSQVNQPQHF. The CDR3 DNA reads TGTGCCAGCAGTCAGGTTAATCAGCCCCAGCATTTT. The chain combines TRBV28 with TRBJ1-5, with D uncertain. Germline assignment: CDR1 MDHEN and CDR2 SYDVKM. Trimming cost V 5 bases and J 4 bases, with 6 bases left between them. This CDR3 contains 12 residues.

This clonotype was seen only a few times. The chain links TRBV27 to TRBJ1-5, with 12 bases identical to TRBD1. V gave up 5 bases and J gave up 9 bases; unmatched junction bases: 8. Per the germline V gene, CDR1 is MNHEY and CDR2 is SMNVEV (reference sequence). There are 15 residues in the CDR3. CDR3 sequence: CASSIGTGGIGPQHF. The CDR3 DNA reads TGTGCCAGCAGTATCGGGACAGGGGGCATCGGGCCCCAGCATTTT.

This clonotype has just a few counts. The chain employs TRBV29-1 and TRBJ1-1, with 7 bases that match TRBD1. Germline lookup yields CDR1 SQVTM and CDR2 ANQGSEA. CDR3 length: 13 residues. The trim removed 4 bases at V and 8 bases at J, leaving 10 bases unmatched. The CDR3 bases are TGCAGCGTTGCACCTGCGACAGGGAAGGAAGCTTTCTTT. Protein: CSVAPATGKEAFF.

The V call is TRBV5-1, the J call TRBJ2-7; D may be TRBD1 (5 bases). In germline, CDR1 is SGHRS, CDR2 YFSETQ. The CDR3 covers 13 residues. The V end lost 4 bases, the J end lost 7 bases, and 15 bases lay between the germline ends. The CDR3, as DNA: TGCGCCAGCAGCGGTGATGGGCAGGGAGAGCAGTACTTC. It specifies CASSGDGQGEQYF. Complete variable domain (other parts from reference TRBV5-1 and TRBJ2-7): KAGVTQTPRYLIKTRGQQVTLSCSPISGHRSVSWYQQTPGQGLQFLFEYFSETQRNKGNFPGRFSGRQFSNSRSEMNVSTLELGDSALYLCASSGDGQGEQYFGPGTRLTVT.

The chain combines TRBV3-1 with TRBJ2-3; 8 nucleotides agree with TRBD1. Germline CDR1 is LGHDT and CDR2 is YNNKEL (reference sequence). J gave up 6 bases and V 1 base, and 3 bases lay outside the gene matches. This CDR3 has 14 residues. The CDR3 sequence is CASSQGGQGDTQYF. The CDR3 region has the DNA TGTGCCAGCAGCCAAGGAGGACAGGGCGATACGCAGTATTTT.

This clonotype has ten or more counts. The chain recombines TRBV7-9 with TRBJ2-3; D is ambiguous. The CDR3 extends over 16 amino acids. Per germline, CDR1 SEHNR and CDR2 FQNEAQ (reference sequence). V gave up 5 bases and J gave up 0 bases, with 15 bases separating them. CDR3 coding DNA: TGTGCCAGCAGCGGCGGCACGATCTCTAGCACAGATACGCAGTATTTT. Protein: CASSGGTISSTDTQYF.

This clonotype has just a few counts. CDR3 nucleotides: TGTGCCAGCAGCTTCCTCCCGGGACTAGCGGGAGAGACCCAGTACTTC. The encoded protein is CASSFLPGLAGETQYF. This sequence joins TRBV7-6 and TRBJ2-5; 12 bases are shared with TRBD2. The CDR3 has 16 amino acids. The V and J ends lost 3 bases and 4 bases, in that order; junction bases with no gene match: 6. In germline, CDR1 is SGHVS, CDR2 FNYEAQ.

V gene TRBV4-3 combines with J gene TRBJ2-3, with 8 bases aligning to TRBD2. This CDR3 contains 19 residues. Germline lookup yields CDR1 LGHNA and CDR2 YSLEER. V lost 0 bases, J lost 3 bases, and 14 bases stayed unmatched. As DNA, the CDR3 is TGCGCCAGCAGCCAAGAATCCCCACTTGTGCGGGAGGTGACAGATACGCAGTATTTT. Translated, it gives CASSQESPLVREVTDTQYF.

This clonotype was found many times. The CDR3 DNA reads as TGTGCCAGCAGTGACTCTGGGGCCAACGTCCTGACTTTC. The encoded protein is CASSDSGANVLTF. This chain connects TRBV12-3 or TRBV12-4 to TRBJ2-6, with D unclear. V was clipped by 5 bases and J by 0 bases, with 2 bases between them. The CDR3 sequence is 13 residues long.

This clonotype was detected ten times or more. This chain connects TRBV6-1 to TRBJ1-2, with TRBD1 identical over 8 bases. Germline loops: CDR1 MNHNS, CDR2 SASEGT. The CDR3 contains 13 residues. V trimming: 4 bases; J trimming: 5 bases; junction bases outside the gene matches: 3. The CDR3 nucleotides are TGTGCCAGCAGTGGGACAGGGATTTATGGCTACACCTTC. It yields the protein CASSGTGIYGYTF.

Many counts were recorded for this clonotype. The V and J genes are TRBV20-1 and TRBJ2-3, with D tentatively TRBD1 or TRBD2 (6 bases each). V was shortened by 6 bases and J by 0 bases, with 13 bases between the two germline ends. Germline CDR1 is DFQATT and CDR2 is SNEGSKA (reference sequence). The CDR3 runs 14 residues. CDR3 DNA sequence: TGCAGTGCCAACCAGGGGACTAGCACAGATACGCAGTATTTT. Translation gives CSANQGTSTDTQYF.

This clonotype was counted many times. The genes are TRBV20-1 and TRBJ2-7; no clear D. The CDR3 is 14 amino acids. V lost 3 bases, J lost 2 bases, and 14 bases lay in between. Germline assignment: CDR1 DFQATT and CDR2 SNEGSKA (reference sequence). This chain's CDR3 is CSASPLVATYEQYF. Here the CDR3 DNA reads TGCAGTGCTAGTCCCCTGGTAGCCACCTACGAGCAGTACTTC.

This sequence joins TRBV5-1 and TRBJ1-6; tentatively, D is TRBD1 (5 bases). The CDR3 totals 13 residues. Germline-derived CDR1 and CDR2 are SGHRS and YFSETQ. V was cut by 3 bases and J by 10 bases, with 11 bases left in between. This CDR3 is CASSYGPGSPLHF. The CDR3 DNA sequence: TGCGCCAGCAGCTACGGGCCAGGGTCACCCCTCCACTTT.